This is a list of T cell receptor beta chains from one sample in a study of T cell responses to AZD1222 COVID-19 vaccine. Repertoires were generated with immunoSEQ multiplex PCR, while TCRdb's copy carries only in-frame clones and drops some. The repertoire consists of roughly 170,000 clones, with about 86% occurring once and the leading ten covering 0.49%. Source: peripheral blood, taken on day 0 of AZD1222 vaccination. These receptor sequences come from an adult in good health. The CDR3 runs from the conserved cysteine through the conserved F or W. The order of the fields is D gene, clone size, J gene, CDR3 length, V gene, CDR3 DNA, CDR3 protein. A D gene is named only where the DNA matches it firmly. Some rows have no size entry. The others give once, few or many, or a class for an expanded clone.

>.|.|TRBJ1-6|15|TRBV10-2
TGCGCCAGCAGTGCTTCGACAGGCGCCGATTCACCCCTCCACTTT
CASSASTGADSPLHF
>.|once|TRBJ1-6|15|TRBV6-4
TGTGCCGTCCAGACCAGGCCGGCGGGAAATTCACCCCTCCACTTT
CAVQTRPAGNSPLHF
>.|.|TRBJ1-2|13|TRBV19
TGTGCCAGTAGTATGGGTCAGAACTATGGCTACACCTTC
CASSMGQNYGYTF
>.|.|TRBJ1-3|14|TRBV9
TGTGCCAGCAGCGCGGACAGCTCTGGAAACACCATATATTTT
CASSADSSGNTIYF
>.|.|TRBJ2-2|15|TRBV5-1
TGCGCCAGCAGCTTGGGGCAGACGAACACCGGGGAGCTGTTTTTT
CASSLGQTNTGELFF
>TRBD1|once|TRBJ2-3|16|TRBV7-2
TGTGCCAGCAGCGCCCGCAGGGGGCTTAGCACAGATACGCAGTATTTT
CASSARRGLSTDTQYF
>.|.|TRBJ1-2|18|TRBV7-8
TGTGCCAGCAGCCATAAGGCCCCCGCTTCGACGGCGGAGCGTGGCTACACCTTC
CASSHKAPASTAERGYTF
>TRBD2|once|TRBJ2-5|16|TRBV6-5
TGTGCCAGCAGTTACTCCGGGGCGCTAGCGGGGGGGAACCAGTACTTC
CASSYSGALAGGNQYF
>TRBD2|once|TRBJ2-5|16|TRBV20-1
TGCAGTGCTAGTCTAGCGGGAGGTGTTTCAGGAGAGACCCAGTACTTC
CSASLAGGVSGETQYF
>.|.|TRBJ2-5|11|TRBV20-1
TGCAGTGCTAGGAGTGGGGAGACCCAGTACTTC
CSARSGETQYF
>.|once|TRBJ1-5|14|TRBV28
TGTGCCAGCAGTTCGACAGCGCTGAATCAGCCCCAGCATTTT
CASSSTALNQPQHF
>.|few|TRBJ2-2|14|TRBV7-9
TGTGCCAGCAGCTTACCGAGAGTTCGTGGGGAGCTGTTTTTT
CASSLPRVRGELFF
>TRBD2|.|TRBJ2-1|16|TRBV28
TGTGCCAGCAGTCTTACCGGGACTAGCGGGAGTCGCGGGCAGTTCTTC
CASSLTGTSGSRGQFF
>TRBD2|.|TRBJ2-7|14|TRBV6-5
TGTGCCACCAGCTCTGCGGGGGGCGTCTACGAGCAGTACTTC
CATSSAGGVYEQYF
>.|.|TRBJ2-3|12|TRBV7-9
TGTGCCAGCAGCGATCAGGGGGGCTTCCGTTATTTT
CASSDQGGFRYF
>.|.|TRBJ1-5|15|TRBV4-1
TGCGCCAGCAGCCAAGATGCACACGGCAATCAGCCCCAGCATTTT
CASSQDAHGNQPQHF
>.|once|TRBJ1-5|14|TRBV6-2/TRBV6-3
TGTGCCAGCAGTTACTCGGGAGGAATCCAGCCCCAGCATTTT
CASSYSGGIQPQHF
>TRBD2|.|TRBJ2-3|15|TRBV27
TGTGCCAGCCGACGTAGCGGGAGTTATGCAGATACGCAGTATTTT
CASRRSGSYADTQYF
>.|.|TRBJ2-5|13|TRBV5-1
TGCGCCAGCAGCTTCAGGACTACAGGAACCCAGTACTTC
CASSFRTTGTQYF
>.|.|TRBJ1-6|15|TRBV27
TGTGCCAGCAGACCCTCCGGGACCGAAGTATCACCCCTCCACTTT
CASRPSGTEVSPLHF